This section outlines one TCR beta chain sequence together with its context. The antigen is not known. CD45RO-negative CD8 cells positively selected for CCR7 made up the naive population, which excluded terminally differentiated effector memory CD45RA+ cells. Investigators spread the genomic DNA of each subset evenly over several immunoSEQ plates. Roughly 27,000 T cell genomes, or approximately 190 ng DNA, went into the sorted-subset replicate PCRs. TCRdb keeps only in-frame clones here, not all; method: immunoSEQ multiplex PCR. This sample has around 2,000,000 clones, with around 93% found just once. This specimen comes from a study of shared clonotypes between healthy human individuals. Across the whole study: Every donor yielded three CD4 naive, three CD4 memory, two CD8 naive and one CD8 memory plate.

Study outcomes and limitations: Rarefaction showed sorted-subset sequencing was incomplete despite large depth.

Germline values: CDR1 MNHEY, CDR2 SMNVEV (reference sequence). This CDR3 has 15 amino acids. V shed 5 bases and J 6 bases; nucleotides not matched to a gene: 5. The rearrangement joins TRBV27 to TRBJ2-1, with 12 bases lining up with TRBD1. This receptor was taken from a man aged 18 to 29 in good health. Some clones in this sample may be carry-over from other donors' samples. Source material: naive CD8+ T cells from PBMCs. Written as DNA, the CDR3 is TGTGCCAGCAGTCCTCCGGGACAGGGGGCCAATGAGCAGTTCTTC. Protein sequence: CASSPPGQGANEQFF.